The clone carrying this TCR beta chain has only a few counts. This was a deep-level run. Loaded into unsorted PBMC replicate PCRs was approximately 300 ng DNA, roughly 31,000 T cell genomes. It was on ten immunoSEQ deep assay plates that unsorted PBMC DNA was sequenced. TCRdb's copy holds only in-frame clones and misses some; the assay was immunoSEQ multiplex PCR. The sample holds about half a million clones, roughly 80% seen once. The record originates from a study of shared clonotypes between healthy human individuals. Looked up from germline, CDR1 is SGHAT and CDR2 is FQNNGV. This CDR3 is 15 amino acids long. V gave up 5 bases and J gave up 5 bases; unmatched junction bases: 8.

This TCR was recovered from a woman in her 40s in good health. Some clones in this sample may be carry-over from other donors' samples. The chain uses TRBV11-2 and TRBJ2-3; 9 bases agree with TRBD2. The sequenced sample was PBMCs. Written as DNA, the CDR3 is TGTGCCAGCAGCCCCTATAGCGGGAGCGGAGATACGCAGTATTTT. Translating gives CASSPYSGSGDTQYF. The full variable domain, in which reference TRBV11-2 and TRBJ2-3 provide the parts outside the CDR3, is EAGVAQSPRYKIIEKRQSVAFWCNPISGHATLYWYQQILGQGPKLLIQFQNNGVVDDSQLPKDRFSAERLKGVDSTLKIQPAKLEDSAVYLCASSPYSGSGDTQYFGPGTRLTVL.